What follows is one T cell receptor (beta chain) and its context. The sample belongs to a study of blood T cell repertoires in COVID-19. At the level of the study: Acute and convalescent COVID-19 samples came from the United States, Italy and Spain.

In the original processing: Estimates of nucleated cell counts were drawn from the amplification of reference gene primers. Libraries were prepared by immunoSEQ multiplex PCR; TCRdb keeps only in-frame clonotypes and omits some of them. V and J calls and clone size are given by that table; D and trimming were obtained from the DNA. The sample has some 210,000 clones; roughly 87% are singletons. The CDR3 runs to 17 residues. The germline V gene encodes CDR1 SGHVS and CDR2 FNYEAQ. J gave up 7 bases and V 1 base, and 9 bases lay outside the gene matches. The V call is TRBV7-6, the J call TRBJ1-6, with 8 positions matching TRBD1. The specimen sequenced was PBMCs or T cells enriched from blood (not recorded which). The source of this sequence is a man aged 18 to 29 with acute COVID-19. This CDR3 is CASSLGPQGATNSPLHF. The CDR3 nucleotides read TGTGCCAGCAGCTTAGGCCCTCAGGGGGCAACGAATTCACCCCTCCACTTT.